Each of the 8 T cell receptor beta chains below was sequenced from the same sample in a study of blood T cells in healthy people across ages. A second PCR, run for about 7 to 11 cycles, used a sample-barcoded 5' primer plus a J-beta primer mix. TCRdb analysed the 5' RACE reads with MiXCR anew, one entry per CDR3 protein. The table lists 800,000 to 900,000 distinct CDR3 sequences, around two thirds of them singletons. Sequencing used blood. Receptor source: a man aged 30-40 years in good health.

The genes are TRBV6-5 and TRBJ1-6, with 11 bases matching TRBD1. The germline CDR1 and CDR2 sequences are MNHEY and SVGAGI. Germline trimming cut 6 bases from V and 6 bases from J; bases unmatched to any gene: 4. The CDR3 totals 15 residues. CDR3 loop: CASSPGQGVNSPLHF. CDR3 bases: TGTGCCAGCAGCCCGGGACAGGGGGTTAATTCACCCCTCCACTTT.

J is TRBJ1-4 and V is TRBV6-2 or TRBV6-3; possibly TRBD1 for D (6 bases). CDR1 and CDR2 (germline): MNHEY, SVGEGT. Trimming shortened V by 4 bases and J by 4 bases, and 13 bases separated the two germline ends. This CDR3 is 15 amino acids long. DNA of the CDR3: TGTGCCAGCAGTTCACCCGGGACAATTAATGAAAAACTGTTTTTT. Translating it yields CASSSPGTINEKLFF.

The gene calls are TRBV20-1 and TRBJ2-5, with D possibly TRBD2 on 5 matching bases. The CDR3 spans 16 residues. The V end lost 3 bases, the J end lost 4 bases, and 21 bases lay between the germline ends. Germline V gene sequence: CDR1 DFQATT, CDR2 SNEGSKA (reference sequence). CDR3 region: CSASPDGLGVRETQYF. The CDR3 DNA follows: TGCAGTGCTAGTCCGGACGGCCTGGGAGTTAGAGAGACCCAGTACTTC.

The V gene is TRBV4-2, the J gene TRBJ2-4; 8 nucleotides match TRBD2. Germline CDR1 and CDR2: LGHNA and YNFKEQ. V dropped 0 bases and J dropped 7; count of bases not matched to a gene: 8. This CDR3 contains 16 residues. The CDR3 DNA is TGTGCCAGCAGCCAAGAAGTAGGCGGGGGGACTAACATTCAGTACTTC. Its translation: CASSQEVGGGTNIQYF.

The chain is built from TRBV5-1 and TRBJ2-1; possibly TRBD1 for D (6 bases). The V gene lost 0 bases and the J gene lost 2 bases, with 9 bases spanning the gap. This CDR3 comprises 15 residues. CDR1 and CDR2 (germline): SGHRS, YFSETQ. Here the CDR3 DNA reads TGCGCCAGCAGCTTGGGGACAGCTACCTACAATGAGCAGTTCTTC. This codes for CASSLGTATYNEQFF.

This chain joins TRBV6-2 or TRBV6-3 and TRBJ1-5, with D perhaps matching TRBD1 (5 bases). V was cut by 3 bases and J by 2 bases, with 20 bases left in between. Germline loops: CDR1 MNHEY, CDR2 SVGEGT. The CDR3 totals 18 residues. The CDR3 protein is CASSYTLRGGSGNQPQHF. The CDR3 DNA follows: TGTGCCAGCAGTTATACCTTACGCGGGGGAAGCGGCAATCAGCCCCAGCATTTT.

This clonotype was seen only a few times. V and J are TRBV7-8 and TRBJ2-5; TRBD2 matches at 9 bases. CDR3 length: 16 residues. Trimming at V came to 5 bases and at J to 1 base, leaving 8 bases not matched to a gene. Germline CDR1 reads SGHVS; CDR2 reads FQNEAQ. The CDR3 reads CASSRRAGGTQETQYF. CDR3 coding DNA: TGTGCCAGCAGCAGGCGAGCGGGGGGAACCCAAGAGACCCAGTACTTC. The full variable domain, rest sourced from reference TRBV7-8 and TRBJ2-5, is GAGVSQSPRYKVAKRGQDVALRCDPISGHVSLFWYQQALGQGPEFLTYFQNEAQLDKSGLPSDRFFAERPEGSVSTLKIQRTQQEDSAVYLCASSRRAGGTQETQYFGPGTRLLVL.

The chain has TRBV15 and TRBJ1-4; maybe TRBD1 (5 bases). The germline V and J ends were trimmed by 2 bases and 4 bases, with 11 bases remaining between them. The CDR3 has 15 amino acids. Germline values: CDR1 LNHNV, CDR2 YYDKDF (reference sequence). The CDR3 nucleotides read TGTGCCACCAGCAGACCGGGACGGATTAATGAAAAACTGTTTTTT. It encodes CATSRPGRINEKLFF.